These 25 T cell receptor beta chains were sequenced from one sample in a study of T cell repertoires in cytomegalovirus infection. MiXCR was run by TCRdb on the reads, yielding one entry per CDR3 protein. Among hundreds of thousands of distinct CDR3 sequences listed, around 32% were seen once. Antigens for these TCRs are unknown. The specimen comprised cultured CD8+ T cells from PBMCs, sampled from culture after CMV antigen stimulation. Receptors were obtained from a human donor in good health (CMV status not recorded). Some clones in this sample may be carry-over from other donors' samples.

This clonotype was counted between two and nine times. V usage is TRBV5-4 and J usage is TRBJ1-1, with a weak D call TRBD1 (5 bases). The CDR3 covers 13 residues. The germline CDR1 and CDR2 sequences are SGHNT and YYREEE (reference sequence). V was trimmed by 5 bases and J by 1 base, leaving 9 bases between them. The CDR3, as DNA: TGTGCCAGCAGATTAACAGGGAACACTGAAGCTTTCTTT. Protein sequence: CASRLTGNTEAFF.

The J gene is TRBJ2-7, the V gene TRBV6-1; 8 nucleotides agree with TRBD2. The CDR3 extends over 16 amino acids. The V gene end was trimmed by 7 bases and the J gene end by 3 bases; junction bases not matched to a gene: 14. Per germline, CDR1 MNHNS and CDR2 SASEGT. CDR3 residues: CASTPGRGFLHYEQYV. The CDR3 DNA reads TGTGCCAGCACCCCCGGGAGGGGATTTCTCCACTACGAGCAGTACGTC.

This clonotype was seen only a few times. V gene TRBV7-9 combines with J gene TRBJ1-5, with D possibly matching TRBD1 (5 bases). CDR1 and CDR2 (germline): SEHNR, FQNEAQ (reference sequence). CDR3 length: 15 residues. V lost 1 base and J lost 10, with 17 bases in between. CDR3 in DNA: TGTGCCAGCAGCTTAGAGGGAGGGTCGGGACTTCCCCAGCATTTT. Amino acids: CASSLEGGSGLPQHF.

This clonotype was detected a few times. This sequence joins TRBV10-3 and TRBJ2-7; 10 bases map to TRBD1. J was trimmed by 1 base and V by 6 bases; bases with no gene match: 6. The CDR3 covers 15 residues. Germline lookup yields CDR1 ENHRY and CDR2 SYGVKD. CDR3 amino acids: CAIRVGTGDSYEQYF. The CDR3 bases are TGTGCCATCAGGGTAGGGACAGGGGATTCCTACGAGCAGTACTTC.

In this sample, this clonotype turned up a few times. The chain couples TRBV7-6 to TRBJ2-1; D is perhaps TRBD2 (5 bases). The germline V and J ends were trimmed by 4 bases and 0 bases, with 10 bases remaining between them. The CDR3 extends over 15 amino acids. Germline V gene lookup returns CDR1 SGHVS and CDR2 FNYEAQ. CDR3 DNA: TGTGCCAGCAGCTGGCGGGCCGGCTCCTACAATGAGCAGTTCTTC. This sequence encodes CASSWRAGSYNEQFF.

Only a few counts were recorded for this clonotype. The chain uses TRBV7-9 and TRBJ2-2; D is undetermined. This CDR3 has 14 residues. Between the trimmed V and J ends, which lost 11 bases and 0 bases, there was a span of 13 bases. Germline V lookup: CDR1 SEHNR, CDR2 FQNEAQ (reference sequence). Here the CDR3 reads CAREWQSNTGELFF. Written as DNA, the CDR3 is TGTGCCCGAGAATGGCAATCGAACACCGGGGAGCTGTTTTTT.

This sequence joins TRBV12-3 or TRBV12-4 and TRBJ2-2; TRBD2 matches 12 bases. This CDR3 is 16 amino acids long. The J segment lost 5 bases and the V segment lost 10 bases, leaving 11 bases of the junction unmatched. Here the CDR3 DNA reads TGTGCCATCCGATCTAGCGGGGGGGCTCGGACCGGGGAGCTGTTTTTT. Its translation is CAIRSSGGARTGELFF.

This clonotype was seen ten or more times. The chain is built from TRBV4-3 and TRBJ2-1; no definite D call. Per germline, CDR1 LGHNA and CDR2 YSLEER. The CDR3 sequence is 16 residues long. The V end lost 0 bases, the J end lost 0 bases, and 9 bases lay between the germline ends. The CDR3 nucleotides read TGCGCCAGCAGCCAAGACCTGTTAGGCTCCTACAATGAGCAGTTCTTC. As protein: CASSQDLLGSYNEQFF.

This clonotype was found a few times. The chain links TRBV7-9 to TRBJ1-2; a weak D match, TRBD1 (5 bases). The germline V gene has CDR1 SEHNR and CDR2 FQNEAQ (reference sequence). Trimming left V 0 bases short and J 6 bases short, with 14 bases between. This CDR3 region has 15 residues. The CDR3, as DNA: TGTGCCAGCAGCTTAGCGATTGGGGGGGTCGATGGCTACACCTTC. Translated, it gives CASSLAIGGVDGYTF.

The V gene is TRBV6-1, the J gene TRBJ2-1, with 10 bases fitting TRBD2. Trimming at V came to 4 bases and at J to 3 bases, leaving 6 bases not matched to a gene. Per germline, CDR1 MNHNS and CDR2 SASEGT. The CDR3 runs 16 residues. CDR3 DNA sequence: TGTGCCAGCAGTGGACCGCTAGCGGGGGACTACAATGAGCAGTTCTTC. Its protein product is CASSGPLAGDYNEQFF.

This sequence joins TRBV19 and TRBJ1-5; D may be TRBD1 (5 bases). CDR1 is LNHDA, CDR2 SQIVND, per germline (reference sequence). Trimming took 3 bases from V and 6 from J, leaving 12 bases between them. This CDR3 is 14 amino acids long. CDR3 nucleotides: TGTGCCAGTAGTATCTCAGGGATGGCTCAGCCCCAGCATTTT. Translation gives CASSISGMAQPQHF.

This chain links TRBV9 with TRBJ1-6; TRBD1 aligns across 12 bases. V lost 4 bases, J lost 10 bases, and 6 bases stayed unmatched. The CDR3 is 15 amino acids. Germline assignment: CDR1 SGDLS and CDR2 YYNGEE. CDR3: CASSLRDRGQSPLHF. The CDR3 bases are TGTGCCAGCAGCCTCCGGGACAGGGGGCAATCACCCCTCCACTTT. Complete variable domain (other parts from reference TRBV9 and TRBJ1-6): DSGVTQTPKHLITATGQRVTLRCSPRSGDLSVYWYQQSLDQGLQFLIQYYNGEERAKGNILERFSAQQFPDLHSELNLSSLELGDSALYFCASSLRDRGQSPLHFGNGTRLTVT.

The chain carries TRBV7-2 and TRBJ2-1; 8 nucleotides agree with TRBD2. The germline gives CDR1 SGHTA, CDR2 FQGNSA. The J segment lost 5 bases and the V segment lost 3 bases, leaving 18 bases of the junction unmatched. The length of the CDR3 is 19 residues. Written as DNA, the CDR3 is TGTGCCAGCAGCTTCCCTAAGGGTAGCGGGGAGGCCATCCACAATGAGCAGTTCTTC. Its protein is CASSFPKGSGEAIHNEQFF.

The chain combines TRBV7-3 with TRBJ2-6, with D possibly matching TRBD1 (6 bases). Germline loops: CDR1 SGHTA, CDR2 FQGTGA. The CDR3 has 17 residues. V lost 5 bases, J lost 0 bases, and 14 bases lay in between. The CDR3 here is CASSEPRQASGANVLTF. DNA of the CDR3: TGTGCCAGCAGCGAACCTAGACAGGCCTCTGGGGCCAACGTCCTGACTTTC.

The chain carries TRBV4-1 and TRBJ1-1; no clear D gene. The germline V gene encodes CDR1 MGHRA and CDR2 YSYEKL. Between the trimmed V and J ends, which lost 4 bases and 7 bases, there was a span of 13 bases. The CDR3 contains 13 residues. CDR3 nucleotides: TGCGCCAGCAGCCGAGAGTTGGGAGATGAAGCTTTCTTT. Amino acids: CASSRELGDEAFF.

The rearrangement uses TRBV19 and TRBJ1-1; TRBD1 might be the D (6 bases). The germline V gene encodes CDR1 LNHDA and CDR2 SQIVND (reference sequence). The CDR3 is 16 amino acids. Trimming stripped 3 bases from V and 1 base from J, with 15 bases between. CDR3 DNA: TGTGCCAGTAGTATCCGGACAGTGGGACCGAACACTGAAGCTTTCTTT. This codes for CASSIRTVGPNTEAFF. The full variable domain, completed using reference TRBV19 and TRBJ1-1, is DGGITQSPKYLFRKEGQNVTLSCEQNLNHDAMYWYRQDPGQGLRLIYYSQIVNDFQKGDIAEGYSVSREKKESFPLTVTSAQKNPTAFYLCASSIRTVGPNTEAFFGQGTRLTVV.

In this sample, this clonotype turned up many times. The chain combines TRBV7-8 with TRBJ2-1; D is unresolved. Trimming stripped 5 bases from V and 5 bases from J, with 10 bases between. This CDR3 comprises 13 residues. Germline CDR1 SGHVS, CDR2 FQNEAQ. The DNA of the CDR3 is TGTGCCAGCAGCCCCGAGAGGAACAATGAGCAGTTCTTC. It is translated as CASSPERNNEQFF.

This clonotype was seen repeatedly, ten times or more. The V and J genes are TRBV7-9 and TRBJ2-1; no definite D call. Per germline, CDR1 SEHNR and CDR2 FQNEAQ (reference sequence). The V and J ends lost 5 bases and 4 bases respectively, with 9 bases between them. The CDR3 loop spans 13 amino acids. In DNA, the CDR3 is TGTGCCAGCAGCGCCACTTTGTACAATGAGCAGTTCTTC. Translation: CASSATLYNEQFF.

The rearrangement joins TRBV7-9 to TRBJ1-4, with TRBD1 identical over 7 bases. There are 15 residues in the CDR3. The V segment lost 5 bases and the J segment 5 bases; nucleotides outside the gene matches: 8. The germline V gene has CDR1 SEHNR and CDR2 FQNEAQ (reference sequence). Here the CDR3 reads CASSVTGALNEKLFF. The CDR3 DNA reads TGTGCCAGCAGCGTTACAGGGGCCTTAAATGAAAAACTGTTTTTT.

The rearrangement joins TRBV25-1 to TRBJ2-3, with D tentatively TRBD1 (7 bases). V was pared by 6 bases and J by 5 bases, with 18 bases between. There are 15 residues in the CDR3. Germline V gene data show CDR1 as MGHDK and CDR2 as SYGVNS. The CDR3 reads CASRGGPQGGDTQYF. Here the CDR3 DNA reads TGTGCCAGCAGGGGGGGACCCCAGGGGGGAGATACGCAGTATTTT.

The chain carries TRBV29-1 and TRBJ1-6; 8 bases map to TRBD1. The germline V gene has CDR1 SQVTM and CDR2 ANQGSEA. V lost 0 bases and J lost 7; bases outside the gene matches: 11. This CDR3 comprises 17 residues. For the CDR3, the DNA is TGCAGCGTTGAAGATCCACAGGGGGTTGATGTCAATTCACCCCTCCACTTT. Its protein product is CSVEDPQGVDVNSPLHF. Drawing the rest from reference TRBV29-1 and TRBJ1-6, the complete variable domain is SAVISQKPSRDICQRGTSLTIQCQVDSQVTMMFWYRQQPGQSLTLIATANQGSEATYESGFVIDKFPISRPNLTFSTLTVSNMSPEDSSIYLCSVEDPQGVDVNSPLHFGNGTRLTVT.

The V call is TRBV12-3 or TRBV12-4, the J call TRBJ2-2; either TRBD1 or TRBD2 may supply D (5 bases each). The CDR3 consists of 13 residues. V shed 3 bases and J shed 9 bases, with 11 bases lying between them. CDR3 sequence (DNA): TGTGCCAGCAGTTTTCCGGGGACCCGGGAGCTGTTTTTT. Translation: CASSFPGTRELFF.

This clonotype was observed at least ten times. The V gene is TRBV7-2, the J gene TRBJ2-2; TRBD1 is a possible D gene (5 bases). CDR1 and CDR2 from the germline V gene are SGHTA and FQGNSA. This CDR3 is built from 17 residues. V dropped 5 bases and J dropped 4 bases, with 20 bases sitting between them. CDR3 region: CASSPRLQDASTGELFF. CDR3 nucleotide sequence: TGTGCCAGCAGCCCTAGGTTACAGGACGCCTCCACCGGGGAGCTGTTTTTT.

This clonotype was recorded a few times. The chain links TRBV7-6 to TRBJ2-7, with TRBD1 identical over 7 bases. This CDR3 is 13 amino acids long. Germline CDR1 and CDR2: SGHVS and FNYEAQ. The V and J ends lost 8 bases and 1 base, in that order; junction bases with no gene match: 5. The CDR3 DNA reads as TGTGCCAGCGACCGACAGGGATCCTACGAGCAGTACTTC. This sequence encodes CASDRQGSYEQYF.

This clonotype was counted a few times. V usage is TRBV19 and J usage is TRBJ1-2; 9 nucleotides match TRBD1. The CDR3 has 14 residues. The germline CDR1 and CDR2 sequences are LNHDA and SQIVND (reference sequence). V dropped 3 bases and J dropped 4; count of bases not matched to a gene: 3. The CDR3 here is CASSIWDRAYGYTF. The DNA for the CDR3 is TGTGCCAGTAGTATCTGGGACAGGGCCTATGGCTACACCTTC. The full variable domain, completed using reference TRBV19 and TRBJ1-2, is DGGITQSPKYLFRKEGQNVTLSCEQNLNHDAMYWYRQDPGQGLRLIYYSQIVNDFQKGDIAEGYSVSREKKESFPLTVTSAQKNPTAFYLCASSIWDRAYGYTFGSGTRLTVV.